This T cell receptor (beta chain) was identified during a study of cytomegalovirus exposure and HLA in healthy donors (dated 2017 in TCRdb). About the study as a whole: According to an earlier analysis of 587 of the donors, about 179 million T cells yielded 100 million or so unique TCR beta sequences and approximately 300 Gb of sequence data. Every discovery cohort repertoire had been produced on one sequencing platform. In a later analysis, previously published TCR beta repertoires from 600 to 850 donors were re-analyzed and high-resolution HLA genotyping was added so that TCR occurrence patterns could be studied. Besides the first cohort of 666 subjects, a separate validation cohort made up of 90 to 150 different subjects was used. About 300 gigabases of sequencing data and tens of millions of unique TCR sequences were included in an early release covering around 600 HLA-typed donors. Across 398 genotyped donors of the cohort, an average of about 250,000 unique TCR beta nucleotide sequences per donor were sequenced, and roughly 17% of those sequences were non-productive. Using immunosequencing, the study profiled T cell repertoires from 640 or so subjects and related those repertoires to cytomegalovirus serostatus. Class I and class II HLA loci were covered by the typing at four-digit resolution. Alongside the repertoire data, information on donor age, sex, ethnicity and CMV serostatus was compiled. Of the roughly 400 genotyped donors, approximately 82% fell in the genetic ancestry cluster associated with self-reported Caucasian donors. A later genetic analysis took genome-wide SNP genotypes for about three fifths of the roughly 670 donors and used that subset as a discovery cohort. An earlier analysis of around 580 of the donors used high-throughput TCR beta sequencing to judge whether each TCR beta V gene segment behaved as functional or pseudogenic. The number of donors typed differed by locus, with about 629-640 for A, B, C, DRB1 and DQB1, approximately 500 for DQA1, over 600 for DPA1, and approximately 470 for DPB1. Four or five DR-DQ haplotypes were treated as single units for association and clustering because of strong linkage in the cohort. High-throughput TCR immunosequencing, statistical association of individual TCRs with disease status, and machine learning were combined to predict cytomegalovirus infection status. Rather than drawing on any new phenotypic data, the later analysis identified candidate immune exposures from TCR beta sequences and the way those sequences occurred across donors. The study aimed to test whether signatures of past pathogen exposure could be identified by cataloging public T cell receptors. The full study reports these points: Most TCR sequences were seen in very few donors, while some public TCRs were found in many individuals. The classifier was reported to diagnose cytomegalovirus status with high specificity and sensitivity in both the original and validation cohorts. In a later analysis, TCR association rates were found to vary across HLA loci, with the most associated TCRs seen for DRB1 alleles and the fewest for HLA-C alleles. Roughly 17 rarely observed V segments, including chromosome 9 orphons, were excluded from the earlier analysis of just under 600 of the donors because counts were too low. The presence/absence analyses assumed that sequencing depth was roughly uniform across donors, and that assumption may not be true. Because the 87-base-pair reads could not distinguish some IMGT-functional V segments, including TRBV6-2 and TRBV6-3, those segments were excluded. A further reported finding was that TCR beta sequences accurately predicted the HLA-A and HLA-B alleles for most subjects in the first cohort. A later genetic analysis reported fewer N-insertions in productive TCRs among donors in an Asian-associated ancestry cluster than the approximately 700-donor mean. This cohort had only TCR beta chains sequenced, and the lack of alpha or paired-chain data limited which features could be detected. Broadly in line with IMGT annotations, most TCR beta V segments showed up in productive rearrangements about 90% or about 30% of the time in an earlier analysis of 450 to 750 of the donors. When HLA alleles, especially DR and DQ, strongly co-occurred, TCR associations were difficult to assign to individual alleles. According to the authors, the approach could potentially be generalized to other disease states and immunological phenotypes. Because HLA typing was missing for some donors at each locus, association tests included only the typed subset. At a false discovery rate of 0.05, a later analysis linked 16,000 or so TCR beta sequences to specific HLA alleles. For the cohort, immune exposure information was limited to CMV serostatus. V-gene and J-gene trimming of TCR beta chains was associated with a missense DCLRE1C variant in a later genetic analysis, and the association was replicated in an independent cohort. In a later analysis, most CMV-associated TCR beta chains were found to appear HLA-restricted, with HLA associations seemingly driven largely by CMV exposure. A total of 150 or so TCR beta chains were listed by the study as associated with cytomegalovirus. In vitro tests confirmed that a few of the cytomegalovirus-associated TCR beta chains recognize cytomegalovirus antigens. Several of the top co-occurrence clusters appeared to be linked to parvovirus B19, influenza, CMV and Epstein-Barr virus, according to a later analysis. A later analysis found that HLA-associated TCR beta chains were more clonally expanded and had lower generation probabilities than equally common non-associated chains. A cluster of highly shared sequence variants was judged likely to be a technical artifact of the sequencing pipeline. Correlated functional status among segregating V segments might be attributable to linkage disequilibrium, but an unknown experimental factor could not be ruled out.

To prepare the library, the immunoSEQ multiplex PCR assay was applied. A mixture of 60 forward primers for TCR Vbeta segments and 13 reverse primers for TCR Jbeta segments was used in the multiplex PCR. Amplification of the CDR3 region of rearranged TCR beta genes was performed with a multiplex PCR assay on genomic DNA. Amplified TCR beta libraries were sequenced as 87-base-pair reads on the Illumina HiSeq System. The published analysis was carried out like this. In a later analysis, 77 million or so unique TCR beta chains were counted across the approximately 670 repertoires, and roughly 11 million of these chains were shared by at least two donors. A nearest-neighbor algorithm error-corrected the raw reads and collapsed the reads into unique sequences, merging closely related sequences to remove PCR and sequencing errors. CDR3 sequences were aligned to IMGT reference sequences to assign V, D and J gene segments. For a sequence to be retained, a match of at least six nucleotides was required to both a V gene segment and a J gene segment. A rearrangement counted as productive if the CDR3 had no stop codons and remained in frame with V and J, and every other rearrangement counted as non-productive. Following IMGT convention, CDR3 was defined as the stretch from the second conserved V-encoded cysteine to the conserved J-encoded phenylalanine. The earlier analysis of 550 to 650 of the donors excluded any sequence lacking an unambiguous match to a single V gene segment. An earlier analysis of under 750 of the donors called V segments functional above 56.7% productive rearrangements and segregating when the between-donor standard deviation exceeded 5%. A statistical classification framework was developed to diagnose cytomegalovirus status using the catalog of TCR beta chain sequences. In a later analysis, V and J genes were assigned by comparing TCR nucleotide sequences against IMGT/GENE-DB human TR gene sequences. The TCRdist pipeline was used in a later analysis to assign CDR3 sequences and most-parsimonious VDJ recombination scenarios. In a later analysis, each TCR beta chain was defined by its CDR3 amino acid sequence together with its V-gene family, and reads lacking a unique V-gene family were excluded. A later analysis removed 550 to 650 highly shared, low-generation-probability nucleotide sequences to deal with suspected cross-contamination and a sequencing artifact. In a later analysis, a clonal expansion index for each public chain was calculated from normalized within-repertoire ranks of inferred template counts. In a later analysis, generation probabilities were computed using a VDJ recombination model fitted to out-of-frame rearrangements, and the results were checked against IGoR. A later analysis scored TCR-TCR, TCR-HLA and TCR-CMV co-occurrence with hypergeometric tests, applying a repertoire-size bias correction to TCR pairs. False discovery rates were estimated in a later analysis by permuting HLA or CMV assignments 20 times. A later analysis grouped co-occurring TCRs with DBSCAN, adding TCRdist sequence similarity when clustering within HLA-allele-positive subsets. Repertoires with fewer than 30,000 or more than 120,000 public chains were left out of co-occurrence clustering, as were five repertoires with anomalous nucleotide sharing. TCRdb limited this immuneACCESS table to in-frame rearrangements with V and J called. A share of clones is missing; checked studies link under half to unresolved V genes, and the rest is unexplained. The DNA was the basis for D and trimming; V, J and clone size are from that table. The table for this sample lists approximately 59,000 clones; about 63% of them were counted only once. The leading ten clones occupy around 17% of the sample.

In total, roughly 710 healthy bone marrow donors made up the cohort. All cohort members were sampled while nominally healthy, although unrecorded immune exposures were likely present. The donor tested CMV seropositive and was one of the 289 seropositive cohort members. Each donor provided a peripheral blood sample, and peripheral blood mononuclear cells were used for TCR beta sequencing. The Qiagen DNeasy Blood Extraction Kit was used to extract genomic DNA from the blood cell samples. As concerns this clone: The antigen it binds to is not known. No base-level quality is on record; no much larger clone is a single base apart.

For CDR1 and CDR2, the germline V gene lists MNHEY and SVGAGI. Clipping removes 6 bases from V and 7 bases from J, with 9 as the unmatched junction base count. Including cysteine and phenylalanine, the CDR3 has 14 amino acids. Left in the record is the CDR3 DNA by itself, 42 bases read in frame from the first base. The TCR sequence derives from a man aged 40-55 years in good health and CMV-seropositive. The chain is assembled from TRBV6-5 and TRBJ2-7; 10 junctional bases match TRBD1. Sequenced sample: PBMCs. The CDR3 reads CASRKTGGRGEQYF. Read as DNA, the sequence is TGTGCCAGCAGGAAGACAGGGGGCCGGGGAGAGCAGTACTTC.